This TCR beta chain was recorded in a study of Ad26.COV2.S vaccination and SARS-CoV-2 variants. Study as a whole: Once or twice, 56 days apart, Ad26.COV2.S was delivered intramuscularly.

Assay used: immunoSEQ multiplex PCR; TCRdb lists only in-frame clones, some missing. The sample includes about 440,000 clones, about 92% of them seen just once. Germline CDR1 is LGHNA and CDR2 is YSLEER. This CDR3 contains 15 residues. The V gene lost 0 bases and the J gene lost 4 bases, with 12 bases spanning the gap. Treatment: some 20 received Ad26.COV2.S at low or high dose, single or two shots; about 5 received placebo; per-sample allocation not given. Sampling happened 63 days after the first vaccine or placebo injection. The source of this sequence is a person aged 18-65 years who received the Ad26.COV2.S COVID-19 vaccine or a placebo. The specimen was peripheral blood, collected in a trial of Ad26.COV2.S vaccine versus placebo. J is TRBJ1-1 and V is TRBV4-3; TRBD1 might be the D (5 bases). The chain's CDR3 is CASSQDSGGSTEAFF. CDR3 coding DNA: TGCGCCAGCAGCCAAGATTCCGGGGGTTCCACTGAAGCTTTCTTT.